This TCR beta chain was sequenced during a study of T-cell reconstitution after alpha-beta-depleted transplantation in children. Unique molecular identifiers were incorporated into the prepared TCRbeta library. TCRdb fed the PCR reads into MiXCR, producing one record per CDR3 protein. Counted here are some 390,000 distinct CDR3 sequences, approximately 20% occurring once; the ten biggest clones make up about 3.8%. This clonotype appeared a few times. The receptor was isolated from a human donor who donated a stem cell graft to a child with acute myeloid leukemia. The sequencing here drew on PBMCs from the stem cell graft donor, taken from the stem cell graft.

The CDR3 reads CASSFPGQPQHF. The CDR3 DNA sequence: TGTGCCAGCAGTTTTCCCGGTCAGCCCCAGCATTTT. The chain is built from TRBV12-3 or TRBV12-4 and TRBJ1-5; unclear D gene. Deletions cut 3 bases from V and 6 bases from J, with 6 bases between. This CDR3 comprises 12 residues.